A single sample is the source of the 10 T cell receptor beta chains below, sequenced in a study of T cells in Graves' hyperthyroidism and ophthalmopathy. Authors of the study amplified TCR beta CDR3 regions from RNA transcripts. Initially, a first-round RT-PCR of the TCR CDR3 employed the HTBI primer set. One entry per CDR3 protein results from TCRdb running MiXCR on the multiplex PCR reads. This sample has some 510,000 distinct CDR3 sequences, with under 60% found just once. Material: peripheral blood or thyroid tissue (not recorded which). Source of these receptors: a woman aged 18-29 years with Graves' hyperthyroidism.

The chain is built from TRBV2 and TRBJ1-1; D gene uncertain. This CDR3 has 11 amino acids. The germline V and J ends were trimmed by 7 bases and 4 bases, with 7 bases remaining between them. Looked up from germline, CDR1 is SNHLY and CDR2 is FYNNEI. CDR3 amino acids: CASNSGTEAFF. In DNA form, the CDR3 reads TGTGCCAGCAACTCCGGCACTGAAGCTTTCTTT.

Here the CDR3 DNA reads TGTGCCAGCAGCTTAGGGGATGGAGGCTACACCTTC. It yields the protein CASSLGDGGYTF. The rearrangement uses TRBV7-8 and TRBJ1-2; D gene unclear. The germline gives CDR1 SGHVS, CDR2 FQNEAQ. The CDR3 sequence is 12 residues long. Trimming took off 1 base at V and 8 bases at J, with 8 bases between the two ends.

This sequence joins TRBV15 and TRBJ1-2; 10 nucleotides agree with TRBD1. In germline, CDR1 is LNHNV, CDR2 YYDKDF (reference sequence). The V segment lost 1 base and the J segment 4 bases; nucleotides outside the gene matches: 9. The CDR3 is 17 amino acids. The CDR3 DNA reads TGTGCCACCAGCAGAGTCGGGACAGGGGAGTTGGCCTATGGCTACACCTTC. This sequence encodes CATSRVGTGELAYGYTF. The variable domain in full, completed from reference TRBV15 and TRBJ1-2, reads DAMVIQNPRYQVTQFGKPVTLSCSQTLNHNVMYWYQQKSSQAPKLLFHYYDKDFNNEADTPDNFQSRRPNTSFCFLDIRSPGLGDTAMYLCATSRVGTGELAYGYTFGSGTRLTVV.

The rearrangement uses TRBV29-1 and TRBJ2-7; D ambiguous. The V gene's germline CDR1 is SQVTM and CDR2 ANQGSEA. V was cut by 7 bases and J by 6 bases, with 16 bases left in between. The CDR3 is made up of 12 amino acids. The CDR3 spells CSASSLSGEQYF. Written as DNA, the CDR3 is TGCAGCGCCAGCAGCTTGTCGGGCGAGCAGTACTTC.

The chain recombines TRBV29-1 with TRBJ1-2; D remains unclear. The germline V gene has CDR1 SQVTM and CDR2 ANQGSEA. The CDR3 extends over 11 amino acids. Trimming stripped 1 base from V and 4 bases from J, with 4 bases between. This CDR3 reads CSVEGPYGYTF. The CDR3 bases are TGCAGCGTTGAAGGGCCCTATGGCTACACCTTC. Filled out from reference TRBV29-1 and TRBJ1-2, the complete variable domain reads SAVISQKPSRDICQRGTSLTIQCQVDSQVTMMFWYRQQPGQSLTLIATANQGSEATYESGFVIDKFPISRPNLTFSTLTVSNMSPEDSSIYLCSVEGPYGYTFGSGTRLTVV.

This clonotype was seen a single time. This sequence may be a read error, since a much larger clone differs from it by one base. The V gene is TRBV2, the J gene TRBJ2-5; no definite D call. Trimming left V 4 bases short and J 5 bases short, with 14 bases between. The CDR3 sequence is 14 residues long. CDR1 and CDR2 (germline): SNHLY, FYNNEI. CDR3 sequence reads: CASSGSGYGETQYF. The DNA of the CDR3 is TGTGCCAGCAGTGGAAGTGGGTACGGCGAGACCCAGTACTTC.

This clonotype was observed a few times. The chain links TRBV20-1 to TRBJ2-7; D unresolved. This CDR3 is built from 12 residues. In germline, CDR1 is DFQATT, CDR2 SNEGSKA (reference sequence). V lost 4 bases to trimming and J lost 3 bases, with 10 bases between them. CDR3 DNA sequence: TGCAGTGCTACCCAAAACAACTACGAGCAGTACTTC. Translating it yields CSATQNNYEQYF.

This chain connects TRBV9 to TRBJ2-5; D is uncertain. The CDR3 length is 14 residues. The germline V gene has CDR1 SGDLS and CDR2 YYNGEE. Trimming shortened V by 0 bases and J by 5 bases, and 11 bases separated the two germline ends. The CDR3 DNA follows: TGTGCCAGCAGCGTAGATGCTATGGAGGAGACCCAGTACTTC. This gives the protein CASSVDAMEETQYF.

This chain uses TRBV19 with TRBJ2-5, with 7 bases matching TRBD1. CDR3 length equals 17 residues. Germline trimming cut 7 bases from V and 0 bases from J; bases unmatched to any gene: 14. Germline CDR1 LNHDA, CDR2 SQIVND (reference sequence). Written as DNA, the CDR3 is TGTGCCAGTACCGCTCTTTATACAGGGGATTACCAAGAGACCCAGTACTTC. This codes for CASTALYTGDYQETQYF.

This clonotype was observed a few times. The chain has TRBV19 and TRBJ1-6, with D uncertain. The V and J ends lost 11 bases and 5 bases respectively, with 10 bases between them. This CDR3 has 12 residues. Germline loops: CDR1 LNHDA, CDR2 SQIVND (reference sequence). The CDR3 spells CASQVNNSPLHF. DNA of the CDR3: TGTGCCTCTCAGGTGAATAATTCACCCCTCCACTTT.